A single sample gave rise to the 20 T cell receptor beta chains below, sequenced in a study of T cells in Graves' hyperthyroidism and ophthalmopathy. There were TCR beta CDR3 regions amplified from RNA transcripts. Initially, a first-round RT-PCR of the TCR CDR3 employed the HTBI primer set. TCRdb called the multiplex PCR reads again in MiXCR, with one record for every CDR3 protein. The sample records 250,000 to 300,000 distinct CDR3 sequences, about 14% being singletons. Sequencing was performed on blood. These receptors were obtained from a woman in her thirties or forties with Graves' hyperthyroidism that later progressed to Graves' ophthalmopathy.

The table lists this clonotype with many counts. One end of the junction is discordant with germline, which a read error may explain. The chain employs TRBV18 and TRBJ1-2; D is unclear. This CDR3 is 15 amino acids long. The germline CDR1 and CDR2 sequences are KGHSH and LQKENI. The CDR3 protein is CANSPSDARIYGYTF. CDR3 nucleotides: TGTGCCAACTCACCATCGGACGCACGGATTTATGGCTACACCTTC.

This clonotype was observed at least ten times. The chain links TRBV20-1 to TRBJ2-5; 8 bases agree with TRBD2. The V and J ends lost 5 bases and 4 bases, in that order; junction bases with no gene match: 9. CDR3 size: 14 residues. From germline, CDR1 is DFQATT and CDR2 SNEGSKA (reference sequence). The CDR3 sequence is CSAPSGSRLETQYF. CDR3 nucleotides: TGCAGTGCTCCGAGCGGGAGTCGTTTAGAGACCCAGTACTTC.

At least ten counts were recorded for this clonotype. The rearrangement links TRBV18 to TRBJ2-7; a weak D match, TRBD2 (5 bases). Trimming cost V 0 bases and J 0 bases, with 6 bases left between them. From germline, CDR1 is KGHSH and CDR2 LQKENI. The CDR3 runs 14 residues. The CDR3 loop is CASSPPGSSYEQYF. As DNA, the CDR3 is TGTGCCAGCTCACCACCGGGGAGCTCCTACGAGCAGTACTTC. Looking up the rest from reference TRBV18 and TRBJ2-7 gives the full variable domain: NAGVMQNPRHLVRRRGQEARLRCSPMKGHSHVYWYRQLPEEGLKFMVYLQKENIIDESGMPKERFSAEFPKEGPSILRIQQVVRGDSAAYFCASSPPGSSYEQYFGPGTRLTVT.

This clonotype has a count of ten or more. This chain joins TRBV29-1 and TRBJ1-1; D may be TRBD1 (6 bases). Germline V gives CDR1 SQVTM, CDR2 ANQGSEA. The ends were cut back, 6 bases at V and 6 bases at J, with 14 bases in the middle. This CDR3 contains 12 residues. CDR3 in DNA: TGCAGCGTGGGGGCCTTGGGTTCTGAAGCTTTCTTT. This encodes CSVGALGSEAFF.

This clonotype was observed many times. The rearrangement joins TRBV20-1 to TRBJ1-3; D not certain. The CDR3 contains 14 residues. Germline assignment: CDR1 DFQATT and CDR2 SNEGSKA (reference sequence). The V gene lost 0 bases and the J gene lost 0 bases, with 6 bases spanning the gap. DNA for the CDR3: TGCAGTGCTAGAGACAGGACCTCTGGAAACACCATATATTTT. Translation: CSARDRTSGNTIYF.

In this sample, this clonotype turned up many times. The chain links TRBV20-1 to TRBJ2-2; TRBD2 matches at 7 bases. CDR3 length equals 14 residues. Per germline, CDR1 DFQATT and CDR2 SNEGSKA (reference sequence). The junction had 6 bases not matched to a gene; V was cut back by 5 bases and J by 3 bases. CDR3 bases: TGCAGTGCTCGGACTAGAAGCGACACCGGGGAGCTGTTTTTT. This encodes CSARTRSDTGELFF.

This clonotype was picked up many times. V gene TRBV11-2 combines with J gene TRBJ2-1; 11 bases map to TRBD2. The CDR3 consists of 18 residues. Trimming took 5 bases from V and 7 from J; bases not matched to a gene: 16. Germline CDR1 SGHAT, CDR2 FQNNGV. The CDR3 region has the DNA TGTGCCAGCAGCGCCCAACTAGCGGGAGTGGGTCTGGCGAATGAGCAGTTCTTC. The encoded protein is CASSAQLAGVGLANEQFF.

This clonotype came up many times. The V gene is TRBV7-9, the J gene TRBJ2-3, with D possibly being TRBD1 (6 bases). CDR1 and CDR2 (germline): SEHNR, FQNEAQ (reference sequence). V was trimmed by 8 bases and J by 5 bases, leaving 17 bases between them. This CDR3 has 14 amino acids. The CDR3 DNA follows: TGTGCCAGCTGGGACACGCTTATGTTAGATACGCAGTATTTT. Its protein product is CASWDTLMLDTQYF. Based on the CDR3 plus reference TRBV7-9 and TRBJ2-3, the full variable domain is DTGVSQNPRHKITKRGQNVTFRCDPISEHNRLYWYRQTLGQGPEFLTYFQNEAQLEKSRLLSDRFSAERPKGSFSTLEIQRTEQGDSAMYLCASWDTLMLDTQYFGPGTRLTVL.

This clonotype has ten or more counts. The chain links TRBV6-2 or TRBV6-3 to TRBJ1-5, with D uncertain. The CDR3 has 17 residues. The ends were cut back, 4 bases at V and 0 bases at J, with 16 bases in the middle. Germline loops: CDR1 MNHEY, CDR2 SVGEGT. The CDR3 DNA reads as TGTGCCAGCAGTTCCCCGGAAGAGGGCTATAGCAATCAGCCCCAGCATTTT. It is translated as CASSSPEEGYSNQPQHF.

This clonotype was counted at least ten times. The V call is TRBV5-1, the J call TRBJ2-2; D possibly uses TRBD1 or TRBD2 (5 bases each). V lost 5 bases and J 0 bases, leaving 20 bases between the germline ends. The germline V gene encodes CDR1 SGHRS and CDR2 YFSETQ. This CDR3 is 18 amino acids long. The CDR3 sequence: CASRHTLGTNSNTGELFF. CDR3 nucleotide sequence: TGCGCCAGCAGGCACACCCTCGGGACGAATTCGAACACCGGGGAGCTGTTTTTT.

The V gene is TRBV5-6, the J gene TRBJ1-4; the match to TRBD1 covers 9 bases. Germline V lookup: CDR1 SGHDT, CDR2 YYEEEE. V lost 4 bases to trimming and J lost 7 bases; unmatched junction nucleotides: 5. The CDR3 spans 14 residues. CDR3 nucleotides: TGTGCCAGCAGCCCGACAGGGGGACGTGAAAAACTGTTTTTT. Its protein is CASSPTGGREKLFF.

This clonotype appeared many times. J is TRBJ2-3 and V is TRBV9; 7 bases are shared with TRBD2. The germline CDR1 and CDR2 sequences are SGDLS and YYNGEE. CDR3 length equals 15 residues. The V segment lost 4 bases and the J segment 0 bases; nucleotides outside the gene matches: 5. The CDR3: CASSHSGTSTDTQYF. CDR3 DNA sequence: TGTGCCAGCAGCCACAGCGGGACTAGCACAGATACGCAGTATTTT.

This clonotype was detected only once. This may arise from a read error, as a much more abundant clone is one base away. The chain employs TRBV7-2 and TRBJ1-1; D uncertain. The CDR3 consists of 14 residues. Germline-derived CDR1 and CDR2 are SGHTA and FQGNSA. Trimming stripped 0 bases from V and 4 bases from J, with 9 bases between. CDR3 residues: CASSLALGVTEAFF. The CDR3 coding sequence is TGTGCCAGCAGCTTAGCGCTGGGAGTCACTGAAGCTTTCTTT.

The gene calls are TRBV20-1 and TRBJ2-7; 8 bases agree with TRBD1. This CDR3 contains 14 residues. CDR1 is DFQATT, CDR2 SNEGSKA, per germline (reference sequence). With V trimmed by 0 bases and J by 0 bases, 1 base remained unmatched. In DNA form, the CDR3 reads TGCAGTGCTAGAGAAGGACAGGGCTCCTACGAGCAGTACTTC. The encoded protein is CSAREGQGSYEQYF.

In regard to this clonotype: This may be a read error: a much more frequent sequence differs by one nucleotide. V usage is TRBV6-1 and J usage is TRBJ2-5; TRBD1 is a possible D gene (6 bases). This CDR3 region has 12 residues. Germline-derived CDR1 and CDR2 are MNHNS and SASEGT. The CDR3 loop reads CVSSPIQGLRYF. DNA for the CDR3: TGTGTCAGCAGTCCAATACAGGGCCTCCGGTACTTC.

At least ten counts were recorded for this clonotype. V and J are TRBV14 and TRBJ2-2; D not resolved. Germline V gene lookup returns CDR1 SGHDN and CDR2 FVKESK. V lost 2 bases and J 6 bases, leaving 19 bases between the germline ends. The CDR3 sequence is 17 residues long. Here the CDR3 reads CASSQLKETYDAGELFF. The CDR3 DNA follows: TGTGCCAGCAGCCAACTAAAGGAGACCTATGATGCCGGGGAGCTGTTTTTT.

This clonotype was picked up many times. V and J are TRBV7-8 and TRBJ1-6; D possibly corresponds to TRBD1 (5 bases). Deletions cut 5 bases from V and 6 bases from J, with 14 bases between. Germline V gene data show CDR1 as SGHVS and CDR2 as FQNEAQ. This CDR3 contains 15 residues. The DNA for the CDR3 is TGTGCCAGCAGCCGGAGGCAGGGAGTTAATTCACCCCTCCACTTT. It specifies CASSRRQGVNSPLHF.

This clonotype was seen repeatedly, ten times or more. The rearrangement links TRBV6-1 to TRBJ2-1; D unclear. Germline V gene data show CDR1 as MNHNS and CDR2 as SASEGT. Trimming stripped 5 bases from V and 0 bases from J, with 17 bases between. The CDR3 contains 17 residues. CDR3 region: CASSTTADFHSYNEQFF. For the CDR3, the DNA is TGTGCCAGCAGTACCACCGCGGATTTCCACTCCTACAATGAGCAGTTCTTC.

There are many counts of this clonotype. The gene calls are TRBV27 and TRBJ2-2, with TRBD2 matching over 7 bases. The CDR3 covers 16 residues. V lost 1 base, J lost 2 bases, and 4 bases stayed unmatched. Germline lookup yields CDR1 MNHEY and CDR2 SMNVEV (reference sequence). CDR3 DNA sequence: TGTGCCAGCAGTTTATATCTAGCGGATAACACCGGGGAGCTGTTTTTT. This encodes CASSLYLADNTGELFF.

This clonotype was detected many times. V and J are TRBV7-9 and TRBJ2-1; tentatively, D is TRBD1 or TRBD2 (6 bases each). Germline V CDR1 and CDR2: SEHNR, FQNEAQ (reference sequence). V shed 1 base and J shed 3 bases, with 16 bases lying between them. The CDR3 spans 17 residues. CDR3 amino acids: CASSLEGGSGRYNEQFF. For the CDR3, the DNA is TGTGCCAGCAGCTTAGAGGGGGGCTCGGGACGCTACAATGAGCAGTTCTTC. Combining the CDR3 with reference TRBV7-9 and TRBJ2-1 gives the whole variable domain DTGVSQNPRHKITKRGQNVTFRCDPISEHNRLYWYRQTLGQGPEFLTYFQNEAQLEKSRLLSDRFSAERPKGSFSTLEIQRTEQGDSAMYLCASSLEGGSGRYNEQFFGPGTRLTVL.